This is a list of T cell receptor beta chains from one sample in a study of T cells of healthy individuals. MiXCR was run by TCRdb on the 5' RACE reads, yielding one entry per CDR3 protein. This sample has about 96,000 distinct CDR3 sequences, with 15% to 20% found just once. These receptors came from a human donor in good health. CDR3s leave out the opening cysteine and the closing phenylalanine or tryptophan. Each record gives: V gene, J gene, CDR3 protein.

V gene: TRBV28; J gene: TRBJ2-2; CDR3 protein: ASSFWTGDTGELF
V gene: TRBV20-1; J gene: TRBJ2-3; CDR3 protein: SARPSTDTQY
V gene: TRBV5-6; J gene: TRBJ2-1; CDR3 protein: ASRLWGAGEQF
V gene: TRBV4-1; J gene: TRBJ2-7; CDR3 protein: ASSRSAGGSYEQY
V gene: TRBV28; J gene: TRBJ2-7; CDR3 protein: ASSDSSYPYEQY
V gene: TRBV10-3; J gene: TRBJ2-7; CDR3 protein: AISEQGGQYEQY
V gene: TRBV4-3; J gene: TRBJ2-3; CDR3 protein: ASSQTTSGGANTQY
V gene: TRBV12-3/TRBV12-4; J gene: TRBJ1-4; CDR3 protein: ASSLSGQGDGKLF
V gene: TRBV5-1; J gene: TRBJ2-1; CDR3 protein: ASSRDLAGGVNEQF
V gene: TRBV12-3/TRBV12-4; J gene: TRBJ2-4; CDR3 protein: ASRRNEGAKNIQY
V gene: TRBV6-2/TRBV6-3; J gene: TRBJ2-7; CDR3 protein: ASSYVIAGLADYEQY
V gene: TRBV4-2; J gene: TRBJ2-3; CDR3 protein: ASSQVTGLAGETDTQY
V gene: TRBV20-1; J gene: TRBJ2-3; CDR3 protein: SASSGTSGDQDTQY
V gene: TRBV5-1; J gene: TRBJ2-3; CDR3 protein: ASSSDLTDTQY
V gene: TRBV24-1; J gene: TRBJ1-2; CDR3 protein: ATSDGVFYGYT
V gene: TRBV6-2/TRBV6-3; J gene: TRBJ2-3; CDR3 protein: ASSSFAGTQY
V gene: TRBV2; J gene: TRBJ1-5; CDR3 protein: ASQGESRNQPQH
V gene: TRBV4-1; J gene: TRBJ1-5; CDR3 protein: ASSAMEVGNQPQH
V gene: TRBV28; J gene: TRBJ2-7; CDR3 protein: ASSPPADYEQY
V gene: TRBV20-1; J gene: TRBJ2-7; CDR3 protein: SAQDRSYEQY
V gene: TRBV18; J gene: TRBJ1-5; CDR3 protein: ASSQDSHSQPQH
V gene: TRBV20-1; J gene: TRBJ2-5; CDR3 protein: SAPRQAETQY
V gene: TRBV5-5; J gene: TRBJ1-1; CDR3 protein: ASSLRTGWTEAF
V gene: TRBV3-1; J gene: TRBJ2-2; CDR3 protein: ASSSIGLAGVANTGELF
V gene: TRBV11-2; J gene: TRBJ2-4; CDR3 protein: ASSRTSGDGNIQY
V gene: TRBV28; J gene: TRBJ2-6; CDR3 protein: ASSLRWGGAASGANVLT
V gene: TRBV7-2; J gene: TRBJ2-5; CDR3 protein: ASSLLGTEQETQY
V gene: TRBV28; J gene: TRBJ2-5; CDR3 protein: ASSFELTDGVKETQY
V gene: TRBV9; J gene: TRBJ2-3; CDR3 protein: ASKWITDTQY
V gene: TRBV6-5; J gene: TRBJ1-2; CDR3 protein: ASIGGGPNYGYT
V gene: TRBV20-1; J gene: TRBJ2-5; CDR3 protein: TGGGRETQY
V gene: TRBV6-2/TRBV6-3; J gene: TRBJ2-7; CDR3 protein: ASSYSYSSYEQY
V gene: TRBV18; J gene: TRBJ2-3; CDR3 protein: ASSLSGRATDTQY
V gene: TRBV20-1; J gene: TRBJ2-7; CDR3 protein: SARDRDTQFEQY
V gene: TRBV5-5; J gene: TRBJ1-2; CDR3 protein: ASSTGTVNYGYT
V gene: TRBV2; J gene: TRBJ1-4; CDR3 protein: ASSVVRYEKLF
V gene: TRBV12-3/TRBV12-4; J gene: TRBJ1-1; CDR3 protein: ASSLRQDSEAF
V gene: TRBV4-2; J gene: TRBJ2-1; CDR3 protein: ASSQEGTSGSNEQF
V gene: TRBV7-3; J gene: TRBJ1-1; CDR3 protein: ASSLTFDTEAF
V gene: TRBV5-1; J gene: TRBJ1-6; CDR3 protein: ASSSRQGGNSPLH
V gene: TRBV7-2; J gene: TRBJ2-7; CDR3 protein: ASSLPPSKEQY
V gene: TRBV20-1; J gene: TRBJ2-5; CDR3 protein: SAGPQGSETQY